A single sample is the source of the 14 T cell receptor beta chains below, sequenced in a study of tumor and adjacent non-tumor tissue in lung cancer. Three rounds of nested PCR, following a modified ARM-PCR protocol, produced the TCRbeta library. TCRdb independently ran MiXCR on the multiplex PCR reads; one entry per CDR3 protein. The sample includes around 39,000 distinct CDR3 sequences, roughly 60% of them seen just once. RNA was extracted from bulk tissue without any cell sorting. This non-tumor lung sample came from over 3 cm beyond the tumor edge. Sequencing was carried out using distant non-tumor lung tissue. Every receptor here comes from a man over 45 with non-small cell lung cancer.

This clonotype was recorded only once. Because it lacks the conserved phenylalanine or tryptophan at the end, this CDR3 is likely a read error. The V gene is TRBV6-6, the J gene TRBJ2-7; 8 bases agree with TRBD2. CDR1 is MNHNY, CDR2 SVGAGI, per germline (reference sequence). This CDR3 contains 16 residues. CDR3 region: CVSSYFGAGVRNEQYL. Written as DNA, the CDR3 is TGTGTCAGCAGTTACTTCGGAGCGGGGGTGAGGAACGAGCAGTACTTA.

The CDR3 sequence is CASSLMSSSTDIQYF. The CDR3 DNA reads as TGTGCCAGCAGTTTAATGAGTTCTAGCACAGATATACAGTATTTT. The chain combines TRBV11-2 with TRBJ2-3, with a weak D call TRBD2 (5 bases). This CDR3 spans 15 amino acids. Germline assignment: CDR1 SGHAT and CDR2 FQNNGV. Trimming took 6 bases from V and 12 from J, leaving 25 bases between them.

In this sample, this clonotype turned up many times. The chain joins TRBV10-2 to TRBJ2-5; 7 bases fit TRBD2. The CDR3 has 16 residues. The V and J ends lost 0 bases and 1 base, in that order; junction bases with no gene match: 5. Germline lookup yields CDR1 WSHSY and CDR2 SAAADI. The CDR3 is CASSESKAGRQETQYF. CDR3 bases: TGCGCCAGCAGTGAGTCGAAAGCGGGGCGCCAAGAGACCCAGTACTTC.

In the case of this clonotype: The conserved phenylalanine or tryptophan is not found at the CDR3 terminus, so this likely reflects a read error. V gene TRBV5-4 combines with J gene TRBJ1-1; weak D call: TRBD1 (5 bases). This CDR3 has 14 residues. CDR1 SGHNT and CDR2 YYREEE come from the germline V gene (reference sequence). The CDR3 nucleotides are TGTGCCAGTAGCTTGGGAGGGGTGGTCACTGAAGCTTTCTGT. It translates to CASSLGGVVTEAFC.

This clonotype was seen repeatedly, ten times or more. The rearrangement links TRBV20-1 to TRBJ1-2; 7 nucleotides agree with TRBD1. Germline loops: CDR1 DFQATT, CDR2 SNEGSKA (reference sequence). The CDR3 contains 13 residues. Germline trimming cut 7 bases from V and 3 bases from J; bases unmatched to any gene: 8. CDR3 nucleotide sequence: TGCAGTGTCAGGGGGGACCTAGACTATGGCTACACCTTC. Its protein is CSVRGDLDYGYTF.

Worth noting for this clonotype: A much larger clone sits a single nucleotide away, making a read error possible. The chain recombines TRBV5-4 with TRBJ2-5; 9 bases align to TRBD1. CDR3 length equals 15 residues. CDR1 and CDR2 from the germline V gene are SGHNT and YYREEE (reference sequence). In nucleotides, the CDR3 is TGTGCCAGCAGCTTAAACAGGGGGCTTGGAGAGACCCAGCACTTC. Translated: CASSLNRGLGETQHF.

Regarding this clonotype: At one boundary the junction diverges from the germline segment, which might be a read error. The chain carries TRBV29-1 and TRBJ1-5; possibly TRBD1 for D (6 bases). In germline, CDR1 is SQVTM, CDR2 ANQGSEA. CDR3 length equals 13 residues. The CDR3 region is CTVELGGDQPQHF. The CDR3 DNA sequence: TGCACCGTTGAGTTAGGGGGAGATCAGCCTCAGCATTTT.

The genes are TRBV11-2 and TRBJ2-3, with D hard to call. The CDR3 runs 11 residues. V lost 10 bases and J lost 5, with 10 bases in between. The germline gives CDR1 SGHAT, CDR2 FQNNGV. The chain's CDR3 is CAISHRDTQYF. The CDR3 nucleotides read TGTGCCATCAGTCACAGAGATACGCAGTATTTT.

As concerns this clonotype: A much larger clonotype is one base distant, so this may be a read error. The chain uses TRBV28 and TRBJ2-3, with 8 bases fitting TRBD2. V lost 11 bases, J lost 2 bases, and 6 bases stayed unmatched. CDR1 is MDHEN, CDR2 SYDVKM, per germline. The CDR3 runs to 13 residues. DNA for the CDR3: TGTGCCGGTAGCGGGGTGATCACAGATACGCAGTATTTT. It is translated as CAGSGVITDTQYF.

The sample holds many counts of this clonotype. The chain carries TRBV7-9 and TRBJ2-3; weak D call: TRBD1 (6 bases). The CDR3 runs 15 residues. V lost 1 base, J lost 4 bases, and 12 bases lay in between. Looked up from germline, CDR1 is SEHNR and CDR2 is FQNEAQ (reference sequence). DNA for the CDR3: TGTGCCAGCAGCTTAGGGTTACAGGGCGCAGATACGCAGTATTTT. Amino acid sequence: CASSLGLQGADTQYF.

A remark on this clonotype: This CDR3 fails to terminate in the conserved phenylalanine or tryptophan, so it likely reflects a read error. The J gene is TRBJ2-5, the V gene TRBV29-1, with D possibly being TRBD1 or TRBD2 (5 bases each). The CDR3 contains 13 residues. Germline V lookup: CDR1 SQVTM, CDR2 ANQGSEA. The CDR3, as DNA: TGCAGCGGTGTCGGGACCCTCCAAGGGACCCAGTACTAC. Protein product: CSGVGTLQGTQYY.

As concerns this clonotype: At one end, the junction sequence differs from germline, possibly due to a read error. The chain recombines TRBV11-2 with TRBJ2-3, with D maybe TRBD2 (6 bases). The CDR3 loop spans 15 amino acids. Germline values: CDR1 SGHAT, CDR2 FQNNGV. In DNA form, the CDR3 reads TGTGCGAGCAGCTTACTGGAGGGGCAGGCAGATATGCAGTATTTT. It yields the protein CASSLLEGQADMQYF.

Notes on this clonotype: A junction end diverges from the germline sequence, so it may reflect a read error. This sequence joins TRBV10-3 and TRBJ1-6; 7 nucleotides line up with TRBD1. The CDR3 has 15 amino acids. CDR1 ENHRY and CDR2 SYGVKD come from the germline V gene. The CDR3 DNA reads as TGTGCCATCAGTAACTTCGGGACAGACAATTCACTCCTCCACTTT. Its translation: CAISNFGTDNSLLHF.

This clonotype was seen a few times. One end of the junction does not line up with germline, which may come from a read error. The chain carries TRBV5-1 and TRBJ2-5, with TRBD2 matching over 9 bases. CDR1 and CDR2 from the germline V gene are SGHRS and YFSETQ. The CDR3 has 15 amino acids. CDR3 in DNA: TGCGCCAGCAGCTTGGCCGTCGACAGCGGGGGGACCCTGTACTTC. This gives the protein CASSLAVDSGGTLYF. The full variable domain, in which reference TRBV5-1 and TRBJ2-5 provide the parts outside the CDR3, is KAGVTQTPRYLIKTRGQQVTLSCSPISGHRSVSWYQQTPGQGLQFLFEYFSETQRNKGNFPGRFSGRQFSNSRSEMNVSTLELGDSALYLCASSLAVDSGGTLYFGPGTRLLVL.